This entry describes one T cell receptor beta chain. The target antigen is unknown. The junction does not match germline at one end; this may be a read error. The data were taken from a study of post-analysis software for immune sequencing data. Unique-molecular-identifier-tagged TCR beta cDNA libraries were used. TCRdb ran MiXCR on the PCR reads and lists one entry per CDR3 protein. The table lists 500,000 to 600,000 distinct CDR3 sequences, 44% of them singletons. Germline CDR1 reads SGHVS; CDR2 reads FNYEAQ. The CDR3 is made up of 16 amino acids. Study-wide results and caveats: There were a few TRBV segments more frequent in patients than controls, and TRBV5-6, TRBV5-1 and TRBV20-1 were among them.

The TCR was taken from a girl aged 5-17 years with multiple sclerosis. The sequenced sample was blood. V usage is TRBV7-6 and J usage is TRBJ2-3, with D hard to call. The CDR3 DNA reads as TGTGCCAGCAGCTTAAATACGGTGCAGGTCGCAGATACGCAGAATTTT. This translates into CASSLNTVQVADTQNF.